These 9 T cell receptor beta chains share one sample of origin, sequenced in a study of blood T cell repertoires in COVID-19. Sequencing was performed with immunoSEQ multiplex PCR; in TCRdb, only in-frame clones are kept and a portion is missing. This sample has around 200,000 clones, with less than 90% found just once. Sequencing was performed on peripheral blood. These receptors were taken from a man between 40 and 49 years old with acute or convalescent COVID-19.

This chain links TRBV7-2 with TRBJ2-3, with 10 bases identical to TRBD2. The CDR3 totals 15 residues. J gave up 6 bases and V 1 base, and 4 bases lay outside the gene matches. The germline V gene encodes CDR1 SGHTA and CDR2 FQGNSA. CDR3 in amino acids: CASSLVAGGADTQYF. CDR3 bases: TGTGCCAGCAGCTTAGTAGCGGGAGGAGCGGATACGCAGTATTTT.

In this sample, this clone turned up once. The chain is built from TRBV7-3 and TRBJ2-1; 11 positions agree with TRBD2. This CDR3 is built from 18 residues. Germline trimming cut 5 bases from V and 8 bases from J; bases unmatched to any gene: 17. The germline CDR1 and CDR2 sequences are SGHTA and FQGTGA. The CDR3 bases are TGTGCCAGCAGCCCCTACCCGGGGACTAGCGGTAGGGAGTATGAGCAGTTCTTC. This translates into CASSPYPGTSGREYEQFF.

The chain recombines TRBV28 with TRBJ2-7; 14 bases are a match to TRBD2. The V and J ends lost 3 bases and 2 bases, in that order; junction bases with no gene match: 6. CDR1 and CDR2 (germline): MDHEN, SYDVKM. This CDR3 is 17 amino acids long. The CDR3 DNA is TGTGCCAGCAGTTTTTCCCGGGGACTAGCGGGAGCCTACGAGCAGTACTTC. It is translated as CASSFSRGLAGAYEQYF.

This CDR3 is CASSLNVGQGAYEQYF. For the CDR3, the DNA is TGCGCCAGCAGCTTGAACGTCGGACAGGGCGCCTACGAGCAGTACTTC. This rearrangement joins TRBV5-1 to TRBJ2-7; 8 positions agree with TRBD1. CDR1 SGHRS and CDR2 YFSETQ come from the germline V gene. This CDR3 is built from 16 residues. V trimming: 1 base; J trimming: 2 bases; junction bases outside the gene matches: 8.

The CDR3 DNA is TGCGCCAGCATTCAGACGACTTTCCACGAGCAGTACTTC. It encodes CASIQTTFHEQYF. V gene TRBV10-1 combines with J gene TRBJ2-7; D unresolved. From germline, CDR1 is WNHNN and CDR2 SYGVQD (reference sequence). Trimming pared 7 bases from V and 5 bases from J, leaving 15 bases between. The CDR3 is 13 residues long.

The chain combines TRBV18 with TRBJ2-2; 7 bases agree with TRBD1. The CDR3 is 18 residues long. V trimming: 0 bases; J trimming: 4 bases; junction bases outside the gene matches: 11. CDR1 and CDR2 (germline): KGHSH, LQKENI. The CDR3 coding sequence is TGTGCCAGCTCACCACCTCAGGCCGGACAGGACCCCACCGGGGAGCTGTTTTTT. It specifies CASSPPQAGQDPTGELFF.

This clone was seen once. The chain employs TRBV13 and TRBJ2-2; D call uncertain. The germline V gene has CDR1 PRHDT and CDR2 FYEKMQ (reference sequence). V dropped 3 bases and J dropped 1 base, with 12 bases sitting between them. The CDR3 is 16 residues long. The CDR3 spells CASSLQVSLNTGELFF. Here the CDR3 DNA reads TGTGCCAGCAGCTTGCAGGTCAGCCTGAACACCGGGGAGCTGTTTTTT.

V usage is TRBV7-9 and J usage is TRBJ2-6; no clear D. Germline V gene data show CDR1 as SEHNR and CDR2 as FQNEAQ (reference sequence). Trimming stripped 7 bases from V and 0 bases from J, with 16 bases between. This CDR3 contains 17 residues. The CDR3 spells CASMLSYRNSGANVLTF. The CDR3 DNA sequence: TGTGCCAGCATGCTTAGTTACAGAAACTCTGGGGCCAACGTCCTGACTTTC.

This chain links TRBV7-8 with TRBJ2-7; D is possibly TRBD2 (5 bases). The germline V gene has CDR1 SGHVS and CDR2 FQNEAQ. There are 15 residues in the CDR3. Deletions cut 5 bases from V and 2 bases from J, with 16 bases between. The DNA for the CDR3 is TGTGCCAGCAGCCCTGCCGGAGGCCGGACCTACGAGCAGTACTTC. It translates to CASSPAGGRTYEQYF.